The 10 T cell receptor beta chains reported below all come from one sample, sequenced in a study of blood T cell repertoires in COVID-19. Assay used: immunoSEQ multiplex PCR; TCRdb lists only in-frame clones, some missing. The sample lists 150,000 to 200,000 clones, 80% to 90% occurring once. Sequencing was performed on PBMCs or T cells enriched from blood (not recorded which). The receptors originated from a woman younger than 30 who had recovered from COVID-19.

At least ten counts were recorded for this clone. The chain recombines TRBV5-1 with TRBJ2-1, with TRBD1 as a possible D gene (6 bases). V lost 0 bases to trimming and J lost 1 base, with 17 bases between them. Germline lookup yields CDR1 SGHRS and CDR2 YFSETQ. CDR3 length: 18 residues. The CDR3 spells CASSLEATGLGSYNEQFF. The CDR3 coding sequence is TGCGCCAGCAGCTTGGAGGCTACAGGGTTAGGGTCCTACAATGAGCAGTTCTTC.

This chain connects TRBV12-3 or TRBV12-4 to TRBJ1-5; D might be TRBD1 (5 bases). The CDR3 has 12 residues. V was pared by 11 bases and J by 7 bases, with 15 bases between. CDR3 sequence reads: CAGGRGNQPQHF. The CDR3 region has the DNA TGTGCCGGGGGGAGGGGTAACCAGCCCCAGCATTTT.

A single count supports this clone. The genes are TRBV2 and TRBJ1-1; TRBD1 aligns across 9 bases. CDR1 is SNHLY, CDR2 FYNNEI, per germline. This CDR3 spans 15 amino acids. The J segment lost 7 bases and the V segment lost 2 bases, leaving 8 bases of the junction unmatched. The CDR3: CASSELDRGGSEAFF. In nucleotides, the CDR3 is TGTGCCAGCAGTGAACTGGACAGGGGAGGTAGTGAAGCTTTCTTT.

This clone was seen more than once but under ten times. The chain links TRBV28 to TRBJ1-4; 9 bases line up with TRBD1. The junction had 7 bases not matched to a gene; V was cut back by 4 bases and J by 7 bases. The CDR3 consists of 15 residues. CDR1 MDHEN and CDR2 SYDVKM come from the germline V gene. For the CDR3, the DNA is TGTGCCAGCAGTTCCATGGGACAGGGAAGTGAAAAACTGTTTTTT. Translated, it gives CASSSMGQGSEKLFF.

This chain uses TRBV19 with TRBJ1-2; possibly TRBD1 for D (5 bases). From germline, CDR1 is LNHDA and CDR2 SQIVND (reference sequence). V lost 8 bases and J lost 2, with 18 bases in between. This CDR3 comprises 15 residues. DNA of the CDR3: TGTGCCAGTGCGCCCCAGGGCTTTATGAACTATGGCTACACCTTC. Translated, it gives CASAPQGFMNYGYTF.

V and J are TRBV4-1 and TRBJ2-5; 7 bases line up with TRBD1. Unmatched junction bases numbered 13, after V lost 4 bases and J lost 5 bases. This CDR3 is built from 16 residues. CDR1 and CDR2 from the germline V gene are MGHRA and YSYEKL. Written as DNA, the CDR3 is TGCGCCAGCAGCCCTTATACGACAGGGTCTGCTGAGACCCAGTACTTC. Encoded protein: CASSPYTTGSAETQYF.

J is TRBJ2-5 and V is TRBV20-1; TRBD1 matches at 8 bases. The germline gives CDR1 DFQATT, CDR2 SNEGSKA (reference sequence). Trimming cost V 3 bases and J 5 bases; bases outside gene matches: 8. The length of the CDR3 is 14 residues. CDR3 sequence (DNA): TGCAGTGCTAGTGTTCAGGGGGCCGGGGAGACCCAGTACTTC. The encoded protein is CSASVQGAGETQYF.

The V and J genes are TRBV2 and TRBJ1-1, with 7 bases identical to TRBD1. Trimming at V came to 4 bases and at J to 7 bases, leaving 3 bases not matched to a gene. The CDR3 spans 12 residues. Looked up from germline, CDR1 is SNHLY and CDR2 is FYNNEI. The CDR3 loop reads CASSVGQFEAFF. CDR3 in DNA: TGTGCCAGCAGTGTGGGACAGTTTGAAGCTTTCTTT.

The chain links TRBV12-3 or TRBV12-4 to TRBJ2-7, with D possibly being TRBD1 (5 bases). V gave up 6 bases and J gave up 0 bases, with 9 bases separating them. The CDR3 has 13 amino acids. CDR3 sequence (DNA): TGTGCCAGCAGCCCGACAGCCTCCTACGAGCAGTACTTC. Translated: CASSPTASYEQYF.

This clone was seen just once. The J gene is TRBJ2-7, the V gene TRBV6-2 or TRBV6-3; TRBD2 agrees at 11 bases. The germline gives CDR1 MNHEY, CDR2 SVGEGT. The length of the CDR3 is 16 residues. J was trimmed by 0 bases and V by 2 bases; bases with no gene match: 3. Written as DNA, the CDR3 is TGTGCCAGCAGTTACCGAGGACTAGCGGGCTCCTACGAGCAGTACTTC. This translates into CASSYRGLAGSYEQYF.